This is a list of T cell receptor beta chains from one sample in a study of cytomegalovirus exposure and HLA in healthy donors. The table came from immunoSEQ multiplex PCR; TCRdb's copy has only in-frame clones and leaves some out. The sample holds about 330,000 clones, just over 85% seen once. Sample: PBMCs. The receptor set was obtained from a woman younger than 35 in good health and CMV-seronegative. Each CDR3 is given with its conserved first and last residue. The order of the fields is J gene, CDR3 length, D gene, V gene, clone size, CDR3 DNA, CDR3 protein. A D gene is named only where the DNA matches it firmly. Clone size is stated in some rows and not others, as once, few, many or a class when expanded.

J: TRBJ2-1; length: 15; D: TRBD2; V: TRBV19; size: once; DNA: TGTGCCGTTGGACTAGCGGGGGAGGGTGACAATGAGCAGTTCTTC; CDR3: CAVGLAGEGDNEQFF
J: TRBJ1-2; length: 15; D: TRBD1; V: TRBV10-3; size: once; DNA: TGTGCCATCAGTGGGACAGGGTTGGAAAACTATGGCTACACCTTC; CDR3: CAISGTGLENYGYTF
J: TRBJ2-2; length: 16; D: TRBD2; V: TRBV27; size: NA; DNA: TGTGCCAGCAGTCCTATGGGACTAGTTAACACCGGGGAGCTGTTTTTT; CDR3: CASSPMGLVNTGELFF
J: TRBJ2-7; length: 15; D: NA; V: TRBV7-9; size: once; DNA: TGTGCCAGCAGCCCCGGCGGGACTCTAGCCTACGAGCAGTACTTC; CDR3: CASSPGGTLAYEQYF
J: TRBJ2-7; length: 14; D: NA; V: TRBV9; size: NA; DNA: TGTGCCAGCAGCCGATATGACACCACCTACGAGCAGTACTTC; CDR3: CASSRYDTTYEQYF
J: TRBJ2-1; length: 12; D: NA; V: TRBV5-1; size: NA; DNA: TGCGCCAGCAGCTTGGCCGGTAATGAGCAGTTCTTC; CDR3: CASSLAGNEQFF
J: TRBJ1-4; length: 17; D: TRBD1; V: TRBV29-1; size: NA; DNA: TGCAGCGTTGAAGAAGGGGGCAATCATTGGGGAAATGAAAAACTGTTTTTT; CDR3: CSVEEGGNHWGNEKLFF
J: TRBJ2-1; length: 15; D: TRBD1; V: TRBV7-2; size: NA; DNA: TGTGCCAGCAGCTTAACGGGACAGTACTACAATGAGCAGTTCTTC; CDR3: CASSLTGQYYNEQFF
J: TRBJ2-1; length: 14; D: TRBD2; V: TRBV5-1; size: NA; DNA: TGCGCCAGCAGCTTCGGGGGGAGTGGGAATGAGCAGTTCTTC; CDR3: CASSFGGSGNEQFF
J: TRBJ2-7; length: 11; D: NA; V: TRBV28; size: NA; DNA: TGTGCCAGCTCCCGGGGAAACGAGCAGTACTTC; CDR3: CASSRGNEQYF
J: TRBJ2-1; length: 16; D: TRBD2; V: TRBV4-3; size: NA; DNA: TGCGCCAGCAGCCCGAGACTAGCGGGATCGGGGAATGAGCAGTTCTTC; CDR3: CASSPRLAGSGNEQFF
J: TRBJ2-1; length: 16; D: NA; V: TRBV21-1; size: NA; DNA: TGTGCCAGCAGCACCCCGACTAGCGGGAGAGGAAATGAGCAGTTCTTC; CDR3: CASSTPTSGRGNEQFF
J: TRBJ2-1; length: 15; D: NA; V: TRBV13; size: NA; DNA: TGTGCCAGCAGCTTAGGAGGGAGGGGGAACAATGAGCAGTTCTTC; CDR3: CASSLGGRGNNEQFF
J: TRBJ2-1; length: 16; D: TRBD2; V: TRBV11-1; size: few; DNA: TGTGCCAGCAGCTTAGCTCGTCTAGCGGGAGTTACTGAGCAGTTCTTC; CDR3: CASSLARLAGVTEQFF
J: TRBJ1-4; length: 14; D: TRBD1; V: TRBV9; size: NA; DNA: TGTGCCAGCAGCGTAGGGACAGGGGGCGAAAAACTGTTTTTT; CDR3: CASSVGTGGEKLFF
J: TRBJ2-7; length: 15; D: TRBD1; V: TRBV7-9; size: NA; DNA: TGTGCCAGCAGTTTGTACTGGGACAGACCCTACGAGCAGTACTTC; CDR3: CASSLYWDRPYEQYF
J: TRBJ2-3; length: 14; D: TRBD1; V: TRBV29-1; size: NA; DNA: TGCAGCGTGGGACAGGGGGCCGGTACAGATACGCAGTATTTT; CDR3: CSVGQGAGTDTQYF
J: TRBJ1-2; length: 14; D: TRBD1; V: TRBV7-9; size: few; DNA: TGTGCCAGCTGCCGGGACAGGGGTTTCTATGGCTACACCTTC; CDR3: CASCRDRGFYGYTF
J: TRBJ2-1; length: 14; D: NA; V: TRBV29-1; size: NA; DNA: TGCAGCGTTGGAACAGCCGTCTCCTACAATGAGCAGTTCTTC; CDR3: CSVGTAVSYNEQFF
J: TRBJ1-4; length: 14; D: NA; V: TRBV5-1; size: few; DNA: TGCGCCAGCAGCTTACTATCAACTAATGAAAAACTGTTTTTT; CDR3: CASSLLSTNEKLFF
J: TRBJ1-5; length: 15; D: TRBD1; V: TRBV28; size: once; DNA: TGTGCCAGCAGTTTTGGGGACAGGGTTGGTCAGCCCCAGCATTTT; CDR3: CASSFGDRVGQPQHF
J: TRBJ1-5; length: 15; D: TRBD1; V: TRBV28; size: NA; DNA: TGTGCCAGCAATCCCGGGACAGGGTATAATCAGCCCCAGCATTTT; CDR3: CASNPGTGYNQPQHF
J: TRBJ2-7; length: 14; D: TRBD2; V: TRBV2; size: NA; DNA: TGTGCCAGCAGTTTTAGCGGGAGGGACTACGAGCAGTACTTC; CDR3: CASSFSGRDYEQYF
J: TRBJ2-7; length: 15; D: TRBD1; V: TRBV11-2; size: NA; DNA: TGTGCCAGCAGCTTACCCGGACAGGGGGGGTACGAGCAGTACTTC; CDR3: CASSLPGQGGYEQYF
J: TRBJ2-7; length: 16; D: TRBD2; V: TRBV11-2; size: NA; DNA: TGTGCCAGCAGCTCCATCCGGGGACTAGCGGATTACGAGCAGTACTTC; CDR3: CASSSIRGLADYEQYF
J: TRBJ2-5; length: 14; D: NA; V: TRBV7-3; size: once; DNA: TGTGCCAGCAGCCCAACCGGGACTCAAGAGACCCAGTACTTC; CDR3: CASSPTGTQETQYF
J: TRBJ2-1; length: 14; D: NA; V: TRBV6-5; size: few; DNA: TGTGCCAGCAGTTACACCCTAACAGACAATGAGCAGTTCTTC; CDR3: CASSYTLTDNEQFF
J: TRBJ2-5; length: 15; D: NA; V: TRBV7-9; size: NA; DNA: TGTGCCAGCAGCTTCGGCAGCTTATCGGGGGAGACCCAGTACTTC; CDR3: CASSFGSLSGETQYF